This TCR beta chain was sequenced during a study of human T cells and chemical hapten exposure. For the study at large: The variation in per-sample TCR yields arose mainly from small differences in pooled library volumes.

As the library was built, unique molecular identifiers were attached to individual cDNA molecules. Original processing notes: Samples ranged from about 23,224 to 690,600 TCRs, with a median of approximately 96,000. MiXCR, applied by TCRdb to the RACE reads, yields one record per CDR3 protein. Here the V and J calls rest on TCRdb's processing, not on the authors' analysis. The data contain 110,000 to 150,000 distinct CDR3 sequences, 12% of them singletons. Time point meaning: patch test 2, 6 weeks after DPC sensitization. Treatment specified: therapeutic diphenylcyclopropenone sensitization with weekly scalp DPC. Germline V gene data show CDR1 as SGHTA and CDR2 as FQGNSA. J gave up 6 bases and V 7 bases, and 2 bases lay outside the gene matches. The length of the CDR3 is 14 residues. Findings and caveats of the study: No alteration of TCRs above 1 in 1000 frequency was seen with DPC sensitization.

As to this clonotype: Its specificity is not known.

This receptor was obtained from a woman between 50 and 59 years old with alopecia areata. Some clones in this sample may be carry-over from other donors' samples. The V call is TRBV7-2, the J call TRBJ2-2; TRBD2 agrees at 13 bases. The sample here was whole blood, taken in connection with sensitization to the hapten diphenylcyclopropenone (DPC). CDR3 nucleotides: TGTGCCAGCACAGGACTAGCGGGAGCCGGGGAGCTGTTTTTT. Its translation: CASTGLAGAGELFF.